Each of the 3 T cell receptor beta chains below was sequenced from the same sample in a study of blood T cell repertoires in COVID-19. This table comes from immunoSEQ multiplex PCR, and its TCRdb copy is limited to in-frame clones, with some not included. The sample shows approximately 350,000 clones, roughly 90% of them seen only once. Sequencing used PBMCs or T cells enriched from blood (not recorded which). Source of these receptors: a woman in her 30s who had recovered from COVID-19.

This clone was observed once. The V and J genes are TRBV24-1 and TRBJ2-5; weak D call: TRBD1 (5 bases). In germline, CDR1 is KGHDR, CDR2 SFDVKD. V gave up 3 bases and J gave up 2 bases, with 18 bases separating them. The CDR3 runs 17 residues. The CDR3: CATSDALRGRAQETQYF. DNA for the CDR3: TGTGCCACCAGTGATGCCCTCCGTGGCAGGGCGCAAGAGACCCAGTACTTC.

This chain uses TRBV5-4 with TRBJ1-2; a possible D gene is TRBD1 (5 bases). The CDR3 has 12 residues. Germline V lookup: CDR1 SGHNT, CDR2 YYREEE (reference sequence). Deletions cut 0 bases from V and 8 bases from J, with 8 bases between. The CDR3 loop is CASSLAGRGYTF. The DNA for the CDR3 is TGTGCCAGCAGCTTGGCAGGGCGAGGCTACACCTTC.

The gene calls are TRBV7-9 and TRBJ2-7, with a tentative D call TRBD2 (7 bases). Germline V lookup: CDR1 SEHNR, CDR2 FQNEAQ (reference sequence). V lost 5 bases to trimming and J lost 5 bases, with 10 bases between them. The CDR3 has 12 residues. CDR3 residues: CASSRGGHEQYF. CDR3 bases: TGTGCCAGCAGCCGCGGGGGCCACGAGCAGTACTTC.